The 17 T cell receptor beta chains given below trace back to one sample, sequenced in a study of cytomegalovirus exposure and HLA in healthy donors. A multiplex PCR was run with 60 Vbeta primers and 13 Jbeta primers. The method was immunoSEQ multiplex PCR; TCRdb's version includes in-frame clones alone and lacks a portion of them. The sample includes 170,000 or so clones, around 77% of them seen just once. Sample: PBMCs. The source of these receptors is a man aged 60 to 69 in good health and CMV-seronegative.

In its sample, this clone was seen a few times. The rearrangement links TRBV30 to TRBJ1-1, with 8 bases that match TRBD1. Germline V lookup: CDR1 GTSNPN, CDR2 SVGIG (reference sequence). The CDR3 length is 13 residues. Trimming at V came to 5 bases and at J to 4 bases, leaving 6 bases not matched to a gene. The CDR3 coding sequence is TGTGCCTGGCGGAGCAGGGGGCCCACTGAAGCTTTCTTT. Its protein product is CAWRSRGPTEAFF.

The rearrangement joins TRBV10-3 to TRBJ2-6; a possible D gene is TRBD1 (6 bases). The CDR3 is made up of 17 amino acids. Per the germline V gene, CDR1 is ENHRY and CDR2 is SYGVKD. V was trimmed by 5 bases and J by 1 base, leaving 15 bases between them. CDR3: CAISLQGMGSGANVLTF. CDR3 DNA sequence: TGTGCCATCAGTCTACAGGGCATGGGTTCTGGGGCCAACGTCCTGACTTTC.

This chain joins TRBV6-5 and TRBJ2-5; 12 nucleotides agree with TRBD2. CDR3 length: 16 amino acids. The V gene end was trimmed by 0 bases and the J gene end by 4 bases; junction bases not matched to a gene: 3. Germline CDR1 MNHEY, CDR2 SVGAGI. The CDR3 reads CASSYSASGRGETQYF. CDR3 sequence (DNA): TGTGCCAGCAGTTACTCTGCTAGCGGGAGGGGAGAGACCCAGTACTTC.

This clone was seen only once. The CDR3 sequence is CASSQGLAGGLETQYF. Here the CDR3 DNA reads TGTGCCAGCAGCCAGGGACTAGCGGGAGGGCTAGAGACCCAGTACTTC. The chain recombines TRBV7-9 with TRBJ2-5; 16 bases align to TRBD2. The germline CDR1 and CDR2 sequences are SEHNR and FQNEAQ (reference sequence). The CDR3 consists of 16 residues. V gave up 5 bases and J gave up 4 bases; unmatched junction bases: 4.

The CDR3 loop is CASRLPGTTVDTEAFF. The CDR3, as DNA: TGTGCCAGCAGGCTACCCGGGACAACCGTTGACACTGAAGCTTTCTTT. V and J are TRBV2 and TRBJ1-1; D possibly corresponds to TRBD1 (6 bases). The CDR3 is 16 amino acids. V was shortened by 6 bases and J by 3 bases, with 20 bases between the two germline ends. CDR1 and CDR2 from the germline V gene are SNHLY and FYNNEI.

This clone was found once. The rearrangement joins TRBV10-3 to TRBJ1-1; D possibly corresponds to TRBD1 (5 bases). The germline V and J ends were trimmed by 2 bases and 0 bases, with 13 bases remaining between them. The CDR3 spans 16 residues. Germline CDR1 is ENHRY and CDR2 is SYGVKD. The CDR3: CAISEGQGNMNTEAFF. In DNA, the CDR3 is TGTGCCATCAGTGAGGGGCAGGGAAACATGAACACTGAAGCTTTCTTT.

This chain connects TRBV11-3 to TRBJ2-7; the match to TRBD2 covers 12 bases. This CDR3 is built from 15 residues. Germline V gives CDR1 SGHNT, CDR2 YENEEA. The V gene end was trimmed by 4 bases and the J gene end by 6 bases; junction bases not matched to a gene: 7. CDR3 region: CASSSLAGGPFEQYF. In nucleotides, the CDR3 is TGTGCCAGCAGCTCCCTAGCGGGAGGGCCTTTCGAGCAGTACTTC.

The chain recombines TRBV15 with TRBJ1-5, with D perhaps matching TRBD1 (5 bases). The CDR3 extends over 14 amino acids. V was trimmed by 6 bases and J by 4 bases, leaving 13 bases between them. Germline CDR1 is LNHNV and CDR2 is YYDKDF (reference sequence). The CDR3 DNA follows: TGTGCCACCAGGTGGCAGGGAGGGAATCAGCCCCAGCATTTT. This encodes CATRWQGGNQPQHF.

The CDR3 is CASSPPGMGNTEAFF. As DNA, the CDR3 is TGTGCCAGCAGCCCCCCGGGGATGGGGAACACTGAAGCTTTCTTT. The chain joins TRBV6-1 to TRBJ1-1; D is uncertain. The length of the CDR3 is 15 residues. V shed 6 bases and J shed 1 base, with 15 bases lying between them. From germline, CDR1 is MNHNS and CDR2 SASEGT.

This clone came up a few times. This chain connects TRBV5-4 to TRBJ2-7; possible D gene TRBD1, 6 bases. The CDR3 contains 14 residues. V was pared by 0 bases and J by 4 bases, with 11 bases between. Looked up from germline, CDR1 is SGHNT and CDR2 is YYREEE (reference sequence). CDR3 sequence reads: CASSLVSRGYEQYF. As DNA, the CDR3 is TGTGCCAGCAGCTTGGTTTCAAGGGGGTACGAGCAGTACTTC.

The rearrangement uses TRBV5-6 and TRBJ1-2; perhaps TRBD1 as D (5 bases). V was clipped by 0 bases and J by 4 bases, with 16 bases between them. Per the germline V gene, CDR1 is SGHDT and CDR2 is YYEEEE. CDR3 size: 16 residues. For the CDR3, the DNA is TGTGCCAGCAGCTTGGTGGGGGGGGTCGGGGCCTATGGCTACACCTTC. It codes for CASSLVGGVGAYGYTF.

This clone occurred once. This chain links TRBV18 with TRBJ2-2; the D gene is possibly TRBD2 (6 bases). CDR1 and CDR2 from the germline V gene are KGHSH and LQKENI. This CDR3 region has 16 residues. Trimming stripped 4 bases from V and 2 bases from J, with 14 bases between. This CDR3 reads CASSLREAGNTGELFF. The CDR3, as DNA: TGTGCCAGCTCACTCAGGGAAGCGGGTAACACCGGGGAGCTGTTTTTT.

The gene calls are TRBV2 and TRBJ2-7, with 10 bases lining up with TRBD2. CDR3 size: 15 residues. In germline, CDR1 is SNHLY, CDR2 FYNNEI. Germline trimming cut 5 bases from V and 2 bases from J; bases unmatched to any gene: 6. As DNA, the CDR3 is TGTGCCAGCAGTTACGGACTAGCGGAAACCTACGAGCAGTACTTC. Its protein product is CASSYGLAETYEQYF. Complete variable domain (other parts from reference TRBV2 and TRBJ2-7): EPEVTQTPSHQVTQMGQEVILRCVPISNHLYFYWYRQILGQKVEFLVSFYNNEISEKSEIFDDQFSVERPDGSNFTLKIRSTKLEDSAMYFCASSYGLAETYEQYFGPGTRLTVT.

The V gene is TRBV6-1, the J gene TRBJ1-3; D not certain. The V gene lost 2 bases and the J gene lost 0 bases, with 5 bases spanning the gap. The CDR3 has 14 amino acids. Germline CDR1 MNHNS, CDR2 SASEGT. For the CDR3, the DNA is TGTGCCAGCAGTGAAATCGGCTCTGGAAACACCATATATTTT. Residues: CASSEIGSGNTIYF.

This chain links TRBV6-5 with TRBJ2-7; the match to TRBD1 covers 9 bases. The J segment lost 3 bases and the V segment lost 4 bases, leaving 10 bases of the junction unmatched. The germline V gene has CDR1 MNHEY and CDR2 SVGAGI. CDR3 size: 16 residues. CDR3 DNA sequence: TGTGCCAGCAGTTCCCTAACGGACAGGGGTCTCTACGAGCAGTACTTC. Protein product: CASSSLTDRGLYEQYF.

This chain connects TRBV12-5 to TRBJ2-1; TRBD1 might be the D (8 bases). The CDR3 length is 15 residues. CDR1 and CDR2 from the germline V gene are LGHNT and FRNRAP. V was cut by 6 bases and J by 6 bases, with 18 bases left in between. In DNA, the CDR3 is TGTGCTAGTGGCTCCGGACAGGGAGGGAGCAATGAGCAGTTCTTC. Amino acids: CASGSGQGGSNEQFF.

The genes are TRBV6-1 and TRBJ1-2, with 7 nucleotides matching TRBD1. The germline V gene encodes CDR1 MNHNS and CDR2 SASEGT. V was pared by 6 bases and J by 5 bases, with 3 bases of the junction left unmatched. The CDR3 has 12 amino acids. The CDR3 DNA sequence: TGTGCCAGCAGCCGACAGGGTTATGGCTACACCTTC. Its protein is CASSRQGYGYTF.